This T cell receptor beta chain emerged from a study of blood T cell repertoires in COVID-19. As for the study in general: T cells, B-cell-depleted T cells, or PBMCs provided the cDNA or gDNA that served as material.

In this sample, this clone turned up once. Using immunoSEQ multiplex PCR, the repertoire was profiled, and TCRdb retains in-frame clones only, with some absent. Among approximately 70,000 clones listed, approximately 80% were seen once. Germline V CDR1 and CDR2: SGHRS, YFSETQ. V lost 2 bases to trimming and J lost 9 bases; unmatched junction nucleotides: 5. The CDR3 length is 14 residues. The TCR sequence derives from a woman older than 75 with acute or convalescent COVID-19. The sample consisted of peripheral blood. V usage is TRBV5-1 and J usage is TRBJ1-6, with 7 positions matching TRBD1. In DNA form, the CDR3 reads TGCGCCAGCAGCTTCGGACAGGATGGTTCACCCCTCCACTTT. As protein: CASSFGQDGSPLHF.